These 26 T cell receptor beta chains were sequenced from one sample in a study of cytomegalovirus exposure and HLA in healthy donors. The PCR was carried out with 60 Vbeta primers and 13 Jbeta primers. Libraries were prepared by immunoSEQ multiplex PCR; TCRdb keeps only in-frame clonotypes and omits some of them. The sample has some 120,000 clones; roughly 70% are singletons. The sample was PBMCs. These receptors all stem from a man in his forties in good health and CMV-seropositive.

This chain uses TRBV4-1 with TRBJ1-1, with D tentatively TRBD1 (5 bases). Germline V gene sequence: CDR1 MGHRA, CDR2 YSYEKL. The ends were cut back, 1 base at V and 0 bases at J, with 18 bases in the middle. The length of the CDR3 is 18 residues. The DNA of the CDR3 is TGCGCCAGCAGCCAAGTGGGGCAGGGTCACCTCATGAACACTGAAGCTTTCTTT. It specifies CASSQVGQGHLMNTEAFF.

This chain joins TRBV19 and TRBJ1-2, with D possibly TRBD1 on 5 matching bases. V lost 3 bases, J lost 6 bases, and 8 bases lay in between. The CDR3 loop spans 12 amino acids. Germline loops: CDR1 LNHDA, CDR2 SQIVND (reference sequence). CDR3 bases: TGTGCCAGTAGTATGGGGGGGAATGGCTACACCTTC. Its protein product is CASSMGGNGYTF.

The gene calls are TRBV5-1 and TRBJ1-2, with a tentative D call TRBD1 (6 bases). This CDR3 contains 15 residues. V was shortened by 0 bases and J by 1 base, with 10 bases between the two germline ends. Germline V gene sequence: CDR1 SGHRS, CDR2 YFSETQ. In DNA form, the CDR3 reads TGCGCCAGCAGCTTGGGGACAGCTTTTAACTATGGCTACACCTTC. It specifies CASSLGTAFNYGYTF.

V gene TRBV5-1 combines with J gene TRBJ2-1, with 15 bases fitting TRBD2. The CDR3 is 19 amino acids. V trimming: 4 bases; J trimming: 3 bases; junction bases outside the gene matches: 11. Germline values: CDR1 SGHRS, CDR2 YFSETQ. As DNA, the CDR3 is TGCGCCAGCAGCGGGTATATTGGGACTAGCGGGAGGATCTACAATGAGCAGTTCTTC. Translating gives CASSGYIGTSGRIYNEQFF.

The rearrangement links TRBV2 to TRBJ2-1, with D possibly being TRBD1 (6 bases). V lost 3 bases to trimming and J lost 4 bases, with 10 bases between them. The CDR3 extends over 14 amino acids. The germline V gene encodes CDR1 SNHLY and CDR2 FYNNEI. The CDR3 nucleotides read TGTGCCAGCAGTGATGGACAGAGATACAATGAGCAGTTCTTC. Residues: CASSDGQRYNEQFF.

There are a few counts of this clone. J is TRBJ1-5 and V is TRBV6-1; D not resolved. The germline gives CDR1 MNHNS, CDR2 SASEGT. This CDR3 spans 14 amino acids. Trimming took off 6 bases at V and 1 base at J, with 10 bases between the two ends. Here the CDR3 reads CASRSHLSNQPQHF. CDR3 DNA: TGTGCCAGCAGGTCGCACTTGAGCAATCAGCCCCAGCATTTT.

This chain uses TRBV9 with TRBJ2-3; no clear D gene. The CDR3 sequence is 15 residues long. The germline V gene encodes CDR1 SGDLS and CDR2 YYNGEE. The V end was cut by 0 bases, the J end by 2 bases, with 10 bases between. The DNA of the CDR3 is TGTGCCAGCAGCGTAGAAGGCAGGTTCACAGATACGCAGTATTTT. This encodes CASSVEGRFTDTQYF.

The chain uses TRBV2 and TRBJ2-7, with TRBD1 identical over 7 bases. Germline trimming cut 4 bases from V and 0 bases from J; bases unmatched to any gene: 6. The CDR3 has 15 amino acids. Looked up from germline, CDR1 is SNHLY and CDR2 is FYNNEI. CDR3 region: CASSGDSRSSYEQYF. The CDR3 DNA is TGTGCCAGCAGTGGGGACAGCAGGAGCTCCTACGAGCAGTACTTC.

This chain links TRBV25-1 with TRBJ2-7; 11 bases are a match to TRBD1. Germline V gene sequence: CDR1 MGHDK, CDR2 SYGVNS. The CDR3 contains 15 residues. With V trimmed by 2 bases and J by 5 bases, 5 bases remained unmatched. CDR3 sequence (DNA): TGTGCCAGCAGTGAACTGGGACAGGGGGTGAACGAGCAGTACTTC. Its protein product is CASSELGQGVNEQYF.

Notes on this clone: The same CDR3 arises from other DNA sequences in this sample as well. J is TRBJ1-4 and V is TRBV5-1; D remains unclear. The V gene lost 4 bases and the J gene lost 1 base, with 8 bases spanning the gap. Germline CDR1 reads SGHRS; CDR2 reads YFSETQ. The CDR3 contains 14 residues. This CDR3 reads CASSLAGTNEKLFF. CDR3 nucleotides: TGCGCCAGCAGCCTCGCAGGAACTAATGAAAAACTGTTTTTT. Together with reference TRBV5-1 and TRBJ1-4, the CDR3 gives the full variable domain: KAGVTQTPRYLIKTRGQQVTLSCSPISGHRSVSWYQQTPGQGLQFLFEYFSETQRNKGNFPGRFSGRQFSNSRSEMNVSTLELGDSALYLCASSLAGTNEKLFFGSGTQLSVL.

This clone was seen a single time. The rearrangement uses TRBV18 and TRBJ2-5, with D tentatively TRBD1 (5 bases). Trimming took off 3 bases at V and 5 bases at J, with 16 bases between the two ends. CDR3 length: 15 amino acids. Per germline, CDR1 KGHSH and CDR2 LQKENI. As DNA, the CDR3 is TGTGCCAGCTCACCTTCCAGGGATCAATTGGAGACCCAGTACTTC. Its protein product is CASSPSRDQLETQYF.

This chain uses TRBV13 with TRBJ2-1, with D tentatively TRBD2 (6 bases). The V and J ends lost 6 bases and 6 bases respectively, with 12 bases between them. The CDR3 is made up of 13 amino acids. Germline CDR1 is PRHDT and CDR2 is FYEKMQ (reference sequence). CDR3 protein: CASSSGLPNEQFF. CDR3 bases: TGTGCCAGCAGTTCGGGACTCCCCAATGAGCAGTTCTTC. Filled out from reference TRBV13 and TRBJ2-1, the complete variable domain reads AAGVIQSPRHLIKEKRETATLKCYPIPRHDTVYWYQQGPGQDPQFLISFYEKMQSDKGSIPDRFSAQQFSDYHSELNMSSLELGDSALYFCASSSGLPNEQFFGPGTRLTVL.

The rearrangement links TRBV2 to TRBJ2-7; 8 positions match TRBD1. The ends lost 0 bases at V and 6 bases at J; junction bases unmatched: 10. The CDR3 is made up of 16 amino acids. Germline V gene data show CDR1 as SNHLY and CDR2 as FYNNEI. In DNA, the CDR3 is TGTGCCAGCAGTGAAGCTTTGGCAGGGGGCATGGCCGAGCAGTACTTC. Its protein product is CASSEALAGGMAEQYF.

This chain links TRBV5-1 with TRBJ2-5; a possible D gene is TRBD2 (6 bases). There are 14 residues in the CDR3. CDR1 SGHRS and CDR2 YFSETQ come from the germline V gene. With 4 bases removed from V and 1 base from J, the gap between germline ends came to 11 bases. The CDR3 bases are TGCGCCAGCAGCCTACTAGCCTTCCAAGAGACCCAGTACTTC. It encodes CASSLLAFQETQYF.

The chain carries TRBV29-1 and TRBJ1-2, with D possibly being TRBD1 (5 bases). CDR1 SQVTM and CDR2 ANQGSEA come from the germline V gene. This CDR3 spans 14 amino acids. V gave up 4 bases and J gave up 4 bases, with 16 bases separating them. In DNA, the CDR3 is TGCAGCGTTGCCCTTTCGACAGCTTTCTATGGCTACACCTTC. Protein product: CSVALSTAFYGYTF.

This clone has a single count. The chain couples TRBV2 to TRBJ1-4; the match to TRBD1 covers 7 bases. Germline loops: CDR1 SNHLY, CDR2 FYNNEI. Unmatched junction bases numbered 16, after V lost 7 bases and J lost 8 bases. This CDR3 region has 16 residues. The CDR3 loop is CASTRDRGAEEEKLFF. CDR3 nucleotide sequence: TGTGCCAGCACCCGGGACAGAGGAGCCGAGGAGGAAAAACTGTTTTTT.

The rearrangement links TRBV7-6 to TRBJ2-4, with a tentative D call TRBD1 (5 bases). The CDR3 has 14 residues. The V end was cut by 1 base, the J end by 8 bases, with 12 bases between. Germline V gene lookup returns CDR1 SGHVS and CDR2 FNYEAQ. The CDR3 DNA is TGTGCCAGCAGCTTAGGAAGGGGCTGGGACATTCAGTACTTC. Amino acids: CASSLGRGWDIQYF.

The chain's CDR3 is CASSYSKLEPNEKLFF. CDR3 DNA sequence: TGTGCCAGCAGTTACTCGAAGCTGGAGCCCAATGAAAAACTGTTTTTT. The chain has TRBV6-6 and TRBJ1-4; D gene unclear. Trimming left V 0 bases short and J 5 bases short, with 13 bases between. This CDR3 spans 16 amino acids. CDR1 is MNHNY and CDR2 is SVGAGI in the germline V gene (reference sequence).

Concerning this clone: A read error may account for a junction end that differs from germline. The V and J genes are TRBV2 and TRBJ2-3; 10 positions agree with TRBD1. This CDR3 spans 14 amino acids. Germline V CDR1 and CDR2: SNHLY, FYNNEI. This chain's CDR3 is CVSRDRGYTDTQYF. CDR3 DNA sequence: TGTGTCAGCAGGGACAGGGGTTACACAGATACGCAGTATTTT. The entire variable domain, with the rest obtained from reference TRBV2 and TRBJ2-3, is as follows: EPEVTQTPSHQVTQMGQEVILRCVPISNHLYFYWYRQILGQKVEFLVSFYNNEISEKSEIFDDQFSVERPDGSNFTLKIRSTKLEDSAMYFCVSRDRGYTDTQYFGPGTRLTVL.

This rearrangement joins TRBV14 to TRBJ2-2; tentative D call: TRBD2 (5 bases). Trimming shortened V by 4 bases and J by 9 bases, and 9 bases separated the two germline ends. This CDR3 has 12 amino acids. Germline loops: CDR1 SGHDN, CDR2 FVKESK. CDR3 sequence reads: CASSLLGRELFF. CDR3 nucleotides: TGTGCCAGCAGCCTACTAGGGAGGGAGCTGTTTTTT. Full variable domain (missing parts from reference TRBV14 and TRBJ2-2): EAGVTQFPSHSVIEKGQTVTLRCDPISGHDNLYWYRRVMGKEIKFLLHFVKESKQDESGMPNNRFLAERTGGTYSTLKVQPAELEDSGVYFCASSLLGRELFFGEGSRLTVL.

Here the CDR3 reads CASSLVPGLNTEAFF. In DNA form, the CDR3 reads TGCGCCAGCAGCTTGGTTCCAGGGCTGAACACTGAAGCTTTCTTT. This rearrangement joins TRBV5-1 to TRBJ1-1, with D possibly TRBD1 on 5 matching bases. The V end was cut by 0 bases, the J end by 0 bases, with 9 bases between. The CDR3 consists of 15 residues. Germline lookup yields CDR1 SGHRS and CDR2 YFSETQ.

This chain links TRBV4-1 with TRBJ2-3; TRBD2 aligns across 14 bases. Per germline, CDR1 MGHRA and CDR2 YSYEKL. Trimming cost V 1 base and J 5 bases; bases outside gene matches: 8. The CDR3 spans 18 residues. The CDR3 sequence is CASSQGARLAGGKDTQYF. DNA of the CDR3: TGCGCCAGCAGCCAAGGGGCAAGACTAGCGGGGGGGAAAGATACGCAGTATTTT.

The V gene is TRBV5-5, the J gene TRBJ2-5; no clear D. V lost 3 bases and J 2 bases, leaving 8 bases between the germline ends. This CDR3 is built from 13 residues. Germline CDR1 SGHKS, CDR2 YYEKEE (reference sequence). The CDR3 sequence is CASSSPVQETQYF. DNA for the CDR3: TGTGCCAGCAGCTCTCCCGTTCAAGAGACCCAGTACTTC.

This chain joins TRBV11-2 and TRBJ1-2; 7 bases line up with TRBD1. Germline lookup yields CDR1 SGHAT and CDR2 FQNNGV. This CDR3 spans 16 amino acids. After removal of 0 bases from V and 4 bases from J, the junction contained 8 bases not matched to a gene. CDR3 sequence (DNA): TGTGCCAGCAGCTTAGATCGGGGACAGACTTCCTATGGCTACACCTTC. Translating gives CASSLDRGQTSYGYTF.

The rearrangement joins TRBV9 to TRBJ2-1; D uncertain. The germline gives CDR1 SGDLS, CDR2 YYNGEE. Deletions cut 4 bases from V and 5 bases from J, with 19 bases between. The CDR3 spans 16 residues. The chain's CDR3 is CASSPRNAAGNNEQFF. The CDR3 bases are TGTGCCAGCAGCCCCCGGAATGCAGCAGGTAACAATGAGCAGTTCTTC.

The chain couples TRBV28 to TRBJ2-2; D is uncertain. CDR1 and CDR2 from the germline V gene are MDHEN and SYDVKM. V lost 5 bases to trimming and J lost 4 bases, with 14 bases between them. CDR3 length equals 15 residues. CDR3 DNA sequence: TGTGCCAGCAGTCAATTTACGACACTCACCGGGGAGCTGTTTTTT. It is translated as CASSQFTTLTGELFF.